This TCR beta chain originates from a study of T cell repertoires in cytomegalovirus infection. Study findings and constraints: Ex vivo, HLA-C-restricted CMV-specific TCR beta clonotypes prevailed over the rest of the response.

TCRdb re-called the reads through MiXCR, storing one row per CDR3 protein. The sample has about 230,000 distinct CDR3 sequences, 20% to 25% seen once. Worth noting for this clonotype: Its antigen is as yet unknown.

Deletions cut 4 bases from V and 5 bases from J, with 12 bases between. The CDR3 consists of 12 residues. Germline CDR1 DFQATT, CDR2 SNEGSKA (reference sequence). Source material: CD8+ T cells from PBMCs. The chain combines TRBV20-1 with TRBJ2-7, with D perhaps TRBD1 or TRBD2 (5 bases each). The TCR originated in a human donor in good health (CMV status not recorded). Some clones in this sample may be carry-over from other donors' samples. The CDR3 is CSANVGVDEQYF. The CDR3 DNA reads TGCAGTGCTAATGTGGGGGTCGACGAGCAGTACTTC.